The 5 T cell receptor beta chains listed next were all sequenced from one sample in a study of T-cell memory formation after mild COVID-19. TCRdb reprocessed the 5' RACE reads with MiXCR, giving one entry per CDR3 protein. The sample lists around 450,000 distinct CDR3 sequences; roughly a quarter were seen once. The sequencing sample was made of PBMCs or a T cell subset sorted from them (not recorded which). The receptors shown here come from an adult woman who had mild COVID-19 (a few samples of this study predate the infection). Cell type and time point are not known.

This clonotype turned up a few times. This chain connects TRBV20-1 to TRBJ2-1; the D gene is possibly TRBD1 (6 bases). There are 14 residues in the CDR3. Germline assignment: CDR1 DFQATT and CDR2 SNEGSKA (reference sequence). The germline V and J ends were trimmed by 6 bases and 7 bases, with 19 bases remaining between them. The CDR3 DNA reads TGCAGTGCCCAACCCGGGACATCGGGGAATGAGCAGTTCTTC. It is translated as CSAQPGTSGNEQFF.

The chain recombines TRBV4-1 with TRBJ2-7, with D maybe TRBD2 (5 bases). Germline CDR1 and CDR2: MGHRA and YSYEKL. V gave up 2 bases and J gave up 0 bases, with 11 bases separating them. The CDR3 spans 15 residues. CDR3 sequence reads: CASSQRTVSSYEQYF. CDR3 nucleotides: TGCGCCAGCAGCCAACGGACTGTTAGCTCCTACGAGCAGTACTTC.

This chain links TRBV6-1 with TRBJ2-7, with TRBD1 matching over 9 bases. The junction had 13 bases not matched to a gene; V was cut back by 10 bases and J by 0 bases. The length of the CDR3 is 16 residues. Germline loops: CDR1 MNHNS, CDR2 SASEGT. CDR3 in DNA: TGTGCCACCCGGATTGGACCGGACAGGGGCTCCTACGAGCAGTACTTC. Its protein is CATRIGPDRGSYEQYF.

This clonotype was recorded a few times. CDR3 DNA: TGCAGTGTTACCCGGGGGGGCCTAGCCAAAAACATTCAGTACTTC. Translation: CSVTRGGLAKNIQYF. The chain recombines TRBV20-1 with TRBJ2-4; 8 nucleotides line up with TRBD2. This CDR3 is built from 15 residues. J gave up 0 bases and V 7 bases, and 8 bases lay outside the gene matches. CDR1 and CDR2 (germline): DFQATT, SNEGSKA (reference sequence).

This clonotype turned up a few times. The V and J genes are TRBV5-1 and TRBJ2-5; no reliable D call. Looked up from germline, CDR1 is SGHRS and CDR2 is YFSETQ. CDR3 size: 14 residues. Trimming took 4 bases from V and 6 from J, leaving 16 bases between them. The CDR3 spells CASSPGPVVQTQYF. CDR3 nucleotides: TGCGCCAGCAGCCCGGGCCCCGTGGTTCAGACCCAGTACTTC.